The subject of this entry is one TCR beta chain. The source of the sample is a study of patients and donors after allogeneic stem cell transplantation. TCRdb reprocessed the RT-PCR reads via MiXCR and lists one record per CDR3 protein. The repertoire holds about a million distinct CDR3 sequences, roughly 18% seen once, with 5% to 7.5% in the top ten. Germline V gene data show CDR1 as MGHRA and CDR2 as YSYEKL. This CDR3 has 14 amino acids. The V gene lost 0 bases and the J gene lost 6 bases, with 9 bases spanning the gap. The clonotype originates from a human donor who was either an allogeneic HSCT recipient or a stem cell or donor lymphocyte infusion donor (not recorded which). It is not recorded whose cells these are; they may come from a transplant donor. The chain carries TRBV4-1 and TRBJ2-1, with D perhaps matching TRBD1 (5 bases). The source material was blood, either unsorted or a sorted T cell fraction (not recorded which). CDR3 sequence: CASSQDQGGNEQFF. The CDR3 region has the DNA TGCGCCAGCAGCCAAGATCAGGGCGGCAATGAGCAGTTCTTC.